In its sample, the clone carrying this T cell receptor (beta chain) was seen a few times. Other DNA sequences in the sample encode the same CDR3. TCRdb keeps only in-frame clones here, not all; method: immunoSEQ multiplex PCR. The table has roughly 180,000 clones, approximately 79% seen once. The data were obtained in a study of blood T cell repertoires in COVID-19. Seattle enrolled patients during active infection and tracked them longitudinally. Looked up from germline, CDR1 is SQVTM and CDR2 is ANQGSEA. The CDR3 is 12 residues long. Trimming shortened V by 6 bases and J by 2 bases, and 10 bases separated the two germline ends.

Sequencing was performed on peripheral blood. This sequence originates from an older woman with COVID-19, enrolled during active disease. This chain links TRBV29-1 with TRBJ2-5; D gene unclear. In DNA, the CDR3 is TGCAGCGTCGTATCGGGTCAAGAGACCCAGTACTTC. It encodes CSVVSGQETQYF.